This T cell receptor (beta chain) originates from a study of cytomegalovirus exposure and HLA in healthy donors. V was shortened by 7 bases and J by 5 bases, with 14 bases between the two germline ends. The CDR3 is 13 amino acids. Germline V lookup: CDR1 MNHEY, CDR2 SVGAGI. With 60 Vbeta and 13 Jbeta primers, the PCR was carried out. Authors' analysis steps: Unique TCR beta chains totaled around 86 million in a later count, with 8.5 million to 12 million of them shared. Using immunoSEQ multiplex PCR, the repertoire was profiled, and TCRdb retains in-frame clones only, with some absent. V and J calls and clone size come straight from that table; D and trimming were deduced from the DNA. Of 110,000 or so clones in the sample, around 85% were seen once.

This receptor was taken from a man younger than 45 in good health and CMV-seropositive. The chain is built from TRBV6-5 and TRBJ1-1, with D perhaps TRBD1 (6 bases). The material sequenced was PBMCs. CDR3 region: CASTRQEETEAFF. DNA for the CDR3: TGTGCCAGCACCAGACAGGAGGAGACTGAAGCTTTCTTT.